This T cell receptor (beta chain) originates from a study of OX40 agonist ivuxolimab in advanced cancers. Assay: immunoSEQ multiplex PCR; the TCRdb copy retains only in-frame clones and omits some. The sample yields around 79,000 clones, 90% to 95% seen once. This CDR3 has 15 amino acids. Trimming removed 3 bases from V and 4 bases from J, with 16 bases in between. The germline CDR1 and CDR2 sequences are SGDLS and YYNGEE. This sequence joins TRBV9 and TRBJ1-2; D perhaps matches TRBD1 (5 bases). The receptor's source is an adult with an advanced solid tumor such as melanoma, head and neck, liver or kidney cancer. This specimen consisted of CD4+ or CD8+ T cells sorted from blood, obtained in a trial of the OX40 agonist ivuxolimab. CDR3 coding DNA: TGTGCCAGCAGCGGAGGCCCCCGGGACGTCTATGGCTACACCTTC. This gives the protein CASSGGPRDVYGYTF.